The 14 T cell receptor beta chains below come from one sample, sequenced in a study of blood T cell repertoires in COVID-19. Only in-frame clones appear in the TCRdb table, and some are missing; sequencing was by immunoSEQ multiplex PCR. The sample has 140,000 or so clones, about nine tenths seen once. The specimen was peripheral blood. The source of these receptors is a woman aged 45-65 years with acute or convalescent COVID-19.

This chain joins TRBV3-1 (or the pseudogene TRBV3-2) and TRBJ1-4; D ambiguous. The V gene's germline CDR1 is LGHDT and CDR2 YNNKEL (reference sequence). Trimming left V 2 bases short and J 6 bases short, with 19 bases between. The CDR3 is made up of 17 amino acids. CDR3 amino acids: CASSQSRVKELDEKLFF. The DNA of the CDR3 is TGTGCCAGCAGCCAAAGTCGTGTAAAGGAGCTTGATGAAAAACTGTTTTTT.

The chain couples TRBV28 to TRBJ2-7; 7 bases agree with TRBD2. There are 13 residues in the CDR3. Looked up from germline, CDR1 is MDHEN and CDR2 is SYDVKM. J lost 4 bases, V lost 5 bases, and 5 bases had no gene match. The CDR3 sequence: CASSPSGVYEQYF. The CDR3 DNA reads as TGTGCCAGCAGTCCTAGCGGAGTATACGAGCAGTACTTC. The whole variable domain, remainder taken from reference TRBV28 and TRBJ2-7, is DVKVTQSSRYLVKRTGEKVFLECVQDMDHENMFWYRQDPGLGLRLIYFSYDVKMKEKGDIPEGYSVSREKKERFSLILESASTNQTSMYLCASSPSGVYEQYFGPGTRLTVT.

The CDR3 DNA reads as TGTGCCAGCAGAGAGACGGGAGCTCAGGCCCAGTACTTC. Translated, it gives CASRETGAQAQYF. The rearrangement joins TRBV13 to TRBJ2-5; D is possibly TRBD2 (6 bases). This CDR3 has 13 residues. V was cut by 6 bases and J by 9 bases, with 17 bases left in between. CDR1 and CDR2 from the germline V gene are PRHDT and FYEKMQ (reference sequence).

The chain is built from TRBV19 and TRBJ2-1; a possible D gene is TRBD2 (5 bases). Germline V gene lookup returns CDR1 LNHDA and CDR2 SQIVND (reference sequence). Deletions cut 5 bases from V and 0 bases from J, with 11 bases between. The CDR3 is made up of 15 amino acids. CDR3 nucleotide sequence: TGTGCCAGTAGTCCGCGGGCTTCCTCCTACAATGAGCAGTTCTTC. Its protein product is CASSPRASSYNEQFF.

The chain joins TRBV3-1 (or the pseudogene TRBV3-2) to TRBJ1-1; D is ambiguous. The CDR3 sequence is 14 residues long. The V end lost 0 bases, the J end lost 1 base, and 6 bases lay between the germline ends. Germline lookup yields CDR1 LGHDT and CDR2 YNNKEL (reference sequence). In DNA, the CDR3 is TGTGCCAGCAGCCAAGAGAGGGAGAACACTGAAGCTTTCTTT. Translated, it gives CASSQERENTEAFF.

This chain connects TRBV12-5 to TRBJ2-7; tentatively, D is TRBD2 (7 bases). V was trimmed by 6 bases and J by 7 bases, leaving 16 bases between them. From germline, CDR1 is LGHNT and CDR2 FRNRAP. The CDR3 length is 13 residues. CDR3 protein: CASGPRGGGEQYF. CDR3 nucleotides: TGTGCTAGTGGCCCTAGGGGGGGAGGGGAGCAGTACTTC.

The rearrangement joins TRBV18 to TRBJ1-1, with 7 bases aligning to TRBD1. Germline loops: CDR1 KGHSH, CDR2 LQKENI. CDR3 length: 14 residues. Losses at the gene ends were 2 bases for V and 4 bases for J; bases not matched to a gene: 4. The CDR3 DNA reads TGTGCCAGCTCACCAAGTAGGGACAGCACTGAAGCTTTCTTT. Translation: CASSPSRDSTEAFF.

The chain uses TRBV20-1 and TRBJ1-2, with a tentative D call TRBD1 (6 bases). The CDR3 has 11 residues. The V and J ends lost 6 bases and 4 bases respectively, with 9 bases between them. Germline assignment: CDR1 DFQATT and CDR2 SNEGSKA (reference sequence). The CDR3 nucleotides read TGCAGTGCGACGACAGGCTATGGCTACACCTTC. Protein sequence: CSATTGYGYTF.

The chain couples TRBV7-9 to TRBJ1-2, with TRBD1 identical over 9 bases. Germline loops: CDR1 SEHNR, CDR2 FQNEAQ (reference sequence). The J segment lost 5 bases and the V segment lost 5 bases, leaving 3 bases of the junction unmatched. The CDR3 totals 13 residues. Here the CDR3 DNA reads TGTGCCAGCAGCCAACAGGGGGCGTATGGCTACACCTTC. It translates to CASSQQGAYGYTF.

The rearrangement links TRBV6-2 or TRBV6-3 to TRBJ2-1, with 14 bases identical to TRBD2. J was trimmed by 8 bases and V by 6 bases; bases with no gene match: 3. Germline CDR1 and CDR2: MNHEY and SVGEGT. The CDR3 sequence is 14 residues long. The chain's CDR3 is CASSKGLAGDEQFF. As DNA, the CDR3 is TGTGCCAGCAGCAAGGGACTAGCGGGAGATGAGCAGTTCTTC.

The V and J genes are TRBV15 and TRBJ2-2, with no clear D. The CDR3 runs 14 residues. Germline V gene data show CDR1 as LNHNV and CDR2 as YYDKDF (reference sequence). Trimming stripped 0 bases from V and 5 bases from J, with 7 bases between. The CDR3 coding sequence is TGTGCCACCAGCAGAGATCTAAATACCGGGGAGCTGTTTTTT. This codes for CATSRDLNTGELFF.

The table lists this clone with a few counts. V and J are TRBV7-8 and TRBJ2-2; 11 bases match TRBD2. The ends lost 2 bases at V and 0 bases at J; junction bases unmatched: 8. This CDR3 has 19 residues. CDR1 is SGHVS, CDR2 FQNEAQ, per germline. In DNA, the CDR3 is TGTGCCAGCAGCTTATTTGGGGTGACTAGCGGGGCGAACACCGGGGAGCTGTTTTTT. It encodes CASSLFGVTSGANTGELFF.

The rearrangement uses TRBV4-2 and TRBJ1-1, with a tentative D call TRBD1 (6 bases). The germline V and J ends were trimmed by 1 base and 0 bases, with 12 bases remaining between them. The germline V gene has CDR1 LGHNA and CDR2 YNFKEQ. This CDR3 is 16 amino acids long. CDR3 loop: CASSQVGGTLNTEAFF. The CDR3 nucleotides read TGTGCCAGCAGCCAAGTGGGGGGGACACTGAACACTGAAGCTTTCTTT.

V usage is TRBV28 and J usage is TRBJ1-2; 7 bases are shared with TRBD1. This CDR3 has 15 amino acids. The junction had 10 bases not matched to a gene; V was cut back by 5 bases and J by 4 bases. Germline lookup yields CDR1 MDHEN and CDR2 SYDVKM. The CDR3 spells CASSPHDRAPYGYTF. CDR3 nucleotide sequence: TGTGCCAGCAGTCCACACGACAGGGCCCCCTATGGCTACACCTTC.